This TCR beta chain was identified during a study of blood T cell repertoires in COVID-19. The assay was immunoSEQ multiplex PCR, and TCRdb's table has in-frame clones only and misses some. The sample carries a few hundred thousand clones, 75% to 90% recorded once. Trimming shortened V by 2 bases and J by 6 bases, and 16 bases separated the two germline ends. Germline CDR1 SQVTM, CDR2 ANQGSEA. There are 14 residues in the CDR3. The clonotype was recovered from a young woman who had recovered from COVID-19. The sample comprised PBMCs or T cells enriched from blood (not recorded which). The chain carries TRBV29-1 and TRBJ1-1; the D is unclear. CDR3 in DNA: TGCAGCGTTGAAATAAGGGAGATAAGCCCTGAAGCTTTCTTT. This gives the protein CSVEIREISPEAFF.